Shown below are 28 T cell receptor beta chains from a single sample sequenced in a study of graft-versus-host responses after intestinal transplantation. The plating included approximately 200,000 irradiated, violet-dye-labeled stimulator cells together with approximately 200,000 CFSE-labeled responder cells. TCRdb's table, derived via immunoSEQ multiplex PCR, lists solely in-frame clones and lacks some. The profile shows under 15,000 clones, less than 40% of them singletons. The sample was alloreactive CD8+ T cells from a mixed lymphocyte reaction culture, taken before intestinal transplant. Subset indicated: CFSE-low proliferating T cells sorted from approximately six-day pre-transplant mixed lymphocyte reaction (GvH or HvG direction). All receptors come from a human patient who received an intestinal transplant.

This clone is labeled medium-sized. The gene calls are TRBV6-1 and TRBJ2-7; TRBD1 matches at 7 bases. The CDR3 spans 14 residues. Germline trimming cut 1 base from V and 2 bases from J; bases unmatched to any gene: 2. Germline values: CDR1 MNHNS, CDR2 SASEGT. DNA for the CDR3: TGTGCCAGCAGTGAAGGGACAGGCGCCTACGAGCAGTACTTC. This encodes CASSEGTGAYEQYF.

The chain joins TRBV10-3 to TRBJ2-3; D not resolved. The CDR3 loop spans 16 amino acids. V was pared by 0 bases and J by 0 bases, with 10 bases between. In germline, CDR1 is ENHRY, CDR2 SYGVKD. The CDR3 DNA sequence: TGTGCCATCAGTGAGTCTCTAAGTTCTAGCACAGATACGCAGTATTTT. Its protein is CAISESLSSSTDTQYF.

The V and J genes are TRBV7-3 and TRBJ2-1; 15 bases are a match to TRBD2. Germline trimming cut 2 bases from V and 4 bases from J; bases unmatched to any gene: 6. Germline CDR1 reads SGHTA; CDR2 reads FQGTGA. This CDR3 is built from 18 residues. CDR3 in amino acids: CASSLVGTSGRMYNEQFF. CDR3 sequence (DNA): TGTGCCAGCAGCTTAGTAGGGACTAGCGGGAGGATGTACAATGAGCAGTTCTTC.

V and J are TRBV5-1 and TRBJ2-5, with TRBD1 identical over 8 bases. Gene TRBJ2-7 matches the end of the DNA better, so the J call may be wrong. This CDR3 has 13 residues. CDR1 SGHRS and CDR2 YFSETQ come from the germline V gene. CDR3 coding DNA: TGCGCCAGCAGCTTCAGGGGGCTCTACGAGCAGTACTTC. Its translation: CASSFRGLYEQYF.

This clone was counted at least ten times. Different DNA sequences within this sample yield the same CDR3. The CDR3 nucleotides are TGTGCCAGCAGCGGCGAGACTAGCGGGGGGGCGGAAGAGACCCAGTACTTC. Translated, it gives CASSGETSGGAEETQYF. The chain carries TRBV9 and TRBJ2-5; 14 bases are a match to TRBD2. Germline V gene lookup returns CDR1 SGDLS and CDR2 YYNGEE. V shed 3 bases and J 3 bases; nucleotides not matched to a gene: 7. There are 17 residues in the CDR3.

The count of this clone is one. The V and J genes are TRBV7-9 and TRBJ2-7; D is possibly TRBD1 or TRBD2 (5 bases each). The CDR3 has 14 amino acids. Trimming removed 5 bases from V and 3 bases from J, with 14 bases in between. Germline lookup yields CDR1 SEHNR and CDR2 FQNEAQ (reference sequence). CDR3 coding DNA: TGTGCCAGCAGCGTCGGGGACGCCTACTACGAGCAGTACTTC. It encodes CASSVGDAYYEQYF.

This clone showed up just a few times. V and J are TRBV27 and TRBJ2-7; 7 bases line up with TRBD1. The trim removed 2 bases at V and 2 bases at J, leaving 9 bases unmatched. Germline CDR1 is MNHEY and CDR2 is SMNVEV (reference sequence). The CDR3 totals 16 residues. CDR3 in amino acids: CASSLLPGQGAYEQYF. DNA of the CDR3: TGTGCCAGCAGTTTACTCCCCGGGCAGGGGGCCTACGAGCAGTACTTC.

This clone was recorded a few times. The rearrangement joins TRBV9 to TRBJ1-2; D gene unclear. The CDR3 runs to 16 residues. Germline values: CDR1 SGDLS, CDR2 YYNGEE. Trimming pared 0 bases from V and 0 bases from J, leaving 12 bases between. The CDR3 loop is CASSVAPEEANYGYTF. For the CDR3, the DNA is TGTGCCAGCAGCGTAGCACCGGAAGAAGCTAACTATGGCTACACCTTC. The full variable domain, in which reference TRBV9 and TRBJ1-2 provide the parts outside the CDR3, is DSGVTQTPKHLITATGQRVTLRCSPRSGDLSVYWYQQSLDQGLQFLIQYYNGEERAKGNILERFSAQQFPDLHSELNLSSLELGDSALYFCASSVAPEEANYGYTFGSGTRLTVV.

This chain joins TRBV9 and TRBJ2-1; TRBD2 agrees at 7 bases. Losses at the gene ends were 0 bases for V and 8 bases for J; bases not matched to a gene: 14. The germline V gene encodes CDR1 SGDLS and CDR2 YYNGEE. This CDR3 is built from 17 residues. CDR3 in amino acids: CASSVAGGSGLLYEQFF. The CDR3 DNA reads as TGTGCCAGCAGCGTAGCTGGCGGTAGCGGGCTTCTCTATGAGCAGTTCTTC.

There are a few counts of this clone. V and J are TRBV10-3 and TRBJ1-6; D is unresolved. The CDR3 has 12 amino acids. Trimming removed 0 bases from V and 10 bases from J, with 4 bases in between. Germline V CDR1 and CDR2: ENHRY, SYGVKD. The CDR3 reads CAISESRSPLHF. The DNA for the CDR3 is TGTGCCATCAGTGAGTCAAGGTCACCCCTCCACTTT.

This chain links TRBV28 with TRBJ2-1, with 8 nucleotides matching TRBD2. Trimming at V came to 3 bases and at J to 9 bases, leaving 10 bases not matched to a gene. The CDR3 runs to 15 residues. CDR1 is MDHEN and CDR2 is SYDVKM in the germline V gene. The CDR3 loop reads CASSFRGLGRVEQFF. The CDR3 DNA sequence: TGTGCCAGCAGTTTCCGGGGACTAGGGAGAGTTGAGCAGTTCTTC.

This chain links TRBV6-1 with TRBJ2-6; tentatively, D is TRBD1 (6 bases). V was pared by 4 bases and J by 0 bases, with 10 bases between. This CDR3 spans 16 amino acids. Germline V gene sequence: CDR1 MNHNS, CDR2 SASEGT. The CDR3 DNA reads TGTGCCAGCAGTGGGACAGTGACCTCTGGGGCCAACGTCCTGACTTTC. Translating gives CASSGTVTSGANVLTF.

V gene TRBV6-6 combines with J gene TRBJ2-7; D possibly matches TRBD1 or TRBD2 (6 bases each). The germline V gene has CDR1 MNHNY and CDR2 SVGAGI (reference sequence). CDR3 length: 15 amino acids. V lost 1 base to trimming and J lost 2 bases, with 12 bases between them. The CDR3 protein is CASSYYRGQTYEQYF. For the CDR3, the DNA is TGTGCCAGCAGTTACTATCGGGGGCAAACCTACGAGCAGTACTTC.

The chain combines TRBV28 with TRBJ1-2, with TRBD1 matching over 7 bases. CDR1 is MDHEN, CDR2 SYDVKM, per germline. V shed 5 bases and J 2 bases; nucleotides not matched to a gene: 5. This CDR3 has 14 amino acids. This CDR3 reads CASSPGTDNYGYTF. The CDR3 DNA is TGTGCCAGCAGTCCCGGGACAGACAACTATGGCTACACCTTC.

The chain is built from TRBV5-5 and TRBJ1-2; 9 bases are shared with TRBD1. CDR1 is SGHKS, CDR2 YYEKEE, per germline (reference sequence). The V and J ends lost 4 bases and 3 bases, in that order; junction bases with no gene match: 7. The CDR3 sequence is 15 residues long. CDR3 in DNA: TGTGCCAGCAGCGTACCGGGACAGGGATACTATGGCTACACCTTC. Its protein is CASSVPGQGYYGYTF.

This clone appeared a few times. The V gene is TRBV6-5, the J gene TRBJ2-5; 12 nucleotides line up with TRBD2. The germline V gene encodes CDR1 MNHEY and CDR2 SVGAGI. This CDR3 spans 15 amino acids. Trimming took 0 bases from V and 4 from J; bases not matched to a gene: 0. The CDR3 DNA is TGTGCCAGCAGTTACTCGACTAGCGGGAGAGAGACCCAGTACTTC. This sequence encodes CASSYSTSGRETQYF.

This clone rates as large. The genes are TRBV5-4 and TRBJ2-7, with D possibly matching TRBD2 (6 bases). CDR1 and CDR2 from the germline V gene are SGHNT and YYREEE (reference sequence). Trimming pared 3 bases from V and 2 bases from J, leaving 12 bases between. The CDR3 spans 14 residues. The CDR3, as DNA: TGTGCCAGCAGCTCGGGACTTCTTGCCTACGAGCAGTACTTC. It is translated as CASSSGLLAYEQYF.

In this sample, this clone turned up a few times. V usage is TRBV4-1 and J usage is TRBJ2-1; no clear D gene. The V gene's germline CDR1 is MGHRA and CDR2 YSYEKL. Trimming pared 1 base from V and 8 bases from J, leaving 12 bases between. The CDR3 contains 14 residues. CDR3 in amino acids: CASSQVELCDEQFF. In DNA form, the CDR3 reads TGCGCCAGCAGCCAAGTTGAGTTGTGCGATGAGCAGTTCTTC.

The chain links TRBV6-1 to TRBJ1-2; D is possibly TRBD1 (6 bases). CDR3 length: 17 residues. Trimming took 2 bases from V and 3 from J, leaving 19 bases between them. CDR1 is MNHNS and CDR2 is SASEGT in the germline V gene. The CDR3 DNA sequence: TGTGCCAGCAGTGAATGGGCCCCCGCAGGGGCGTACTATGGCTACACCTTC. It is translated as CASSEWAPAGAYYGYTF.

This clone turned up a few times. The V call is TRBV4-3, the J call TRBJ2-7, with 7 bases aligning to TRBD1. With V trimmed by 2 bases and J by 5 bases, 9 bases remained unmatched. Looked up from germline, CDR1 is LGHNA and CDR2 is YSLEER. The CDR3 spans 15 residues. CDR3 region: CASSQIMTGLDEQYF. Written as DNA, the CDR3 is TGCGCCAGCAGCCAAATTATGACAGGGCTAGACGAGCAGTACTTC.

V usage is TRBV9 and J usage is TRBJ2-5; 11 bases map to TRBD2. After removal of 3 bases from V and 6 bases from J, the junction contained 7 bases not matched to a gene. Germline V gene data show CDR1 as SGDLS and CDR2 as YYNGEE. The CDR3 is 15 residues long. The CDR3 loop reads CASSGVAGGPQTQYF. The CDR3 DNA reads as TGTGCCAGCAGCGGGGTAGCGGGAGGGCCGCAGACCCAGTACTTC.

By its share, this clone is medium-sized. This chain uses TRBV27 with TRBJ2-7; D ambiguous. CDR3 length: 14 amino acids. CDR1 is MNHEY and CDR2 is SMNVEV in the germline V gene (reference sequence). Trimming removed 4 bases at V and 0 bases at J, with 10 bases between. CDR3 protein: CASSSGLSSYEQYF. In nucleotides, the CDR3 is TGTGCCAGCAGTTCGGGCCTTAGCTCCTACGAGCAGTACTTC.

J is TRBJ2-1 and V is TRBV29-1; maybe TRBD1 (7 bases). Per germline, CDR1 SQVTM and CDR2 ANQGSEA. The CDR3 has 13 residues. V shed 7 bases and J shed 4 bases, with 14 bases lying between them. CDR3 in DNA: TGCAGCGCGCGGGACAGTGGGTACAATGAGCAGTTCTTC. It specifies CSARDSGYNEQFF.

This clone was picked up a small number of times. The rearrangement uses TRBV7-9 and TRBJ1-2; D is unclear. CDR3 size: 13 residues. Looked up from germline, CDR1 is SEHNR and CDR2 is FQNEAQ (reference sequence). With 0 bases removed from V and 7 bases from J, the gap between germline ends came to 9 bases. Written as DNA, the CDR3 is TGTGCCAGCAGCTTAGCGCGTAGGTTTGGCTACACCTTC. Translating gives CASSLARRFGYTF.

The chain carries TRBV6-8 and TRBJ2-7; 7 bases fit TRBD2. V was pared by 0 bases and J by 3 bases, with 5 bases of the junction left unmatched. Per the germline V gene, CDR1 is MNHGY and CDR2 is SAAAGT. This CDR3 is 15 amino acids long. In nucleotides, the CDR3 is TGTGCCAGCAGTTACTCGCCGGGGGGAATCTACGAGCAGTACTTC. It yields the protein CASSYSPGGIYEQYF.

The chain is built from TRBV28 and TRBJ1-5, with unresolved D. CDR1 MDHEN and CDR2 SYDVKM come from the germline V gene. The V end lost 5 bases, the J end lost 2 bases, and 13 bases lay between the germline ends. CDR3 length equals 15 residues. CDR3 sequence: CASSLRRGGNQPQHF. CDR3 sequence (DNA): TGTGCCAGCAGTCTCCGACGCGGGGGCAATCAGCCCCAGCATTTT.

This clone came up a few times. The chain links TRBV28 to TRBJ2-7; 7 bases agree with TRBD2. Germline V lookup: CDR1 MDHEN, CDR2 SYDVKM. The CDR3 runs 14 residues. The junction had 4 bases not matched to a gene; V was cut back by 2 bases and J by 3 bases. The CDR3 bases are TGTGCCAGCAGTTTAGCGGGAGTTTACTACGAGCAGTACTTC. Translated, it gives CASSLAGVYYEQYF.

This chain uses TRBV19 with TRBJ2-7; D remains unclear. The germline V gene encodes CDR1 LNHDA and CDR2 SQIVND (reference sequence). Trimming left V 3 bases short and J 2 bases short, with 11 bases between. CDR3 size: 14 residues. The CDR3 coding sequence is TGTGCCAGTAGTATCGGCCAGAATCCCTACGAGCAGTACTTC. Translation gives CASSIGQNPYEQYF. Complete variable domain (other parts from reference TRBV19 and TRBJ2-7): DGGITQSPKYLFRKEGQNVTLSCEQNLNHDAMYWYRQDPGQGLRLIYYSQIVNDFQKGDIAEGYSVSREKKESFPLTVTSAQKNPTAFYLCASSIGQNPYEQYFGPGTRLTVT.